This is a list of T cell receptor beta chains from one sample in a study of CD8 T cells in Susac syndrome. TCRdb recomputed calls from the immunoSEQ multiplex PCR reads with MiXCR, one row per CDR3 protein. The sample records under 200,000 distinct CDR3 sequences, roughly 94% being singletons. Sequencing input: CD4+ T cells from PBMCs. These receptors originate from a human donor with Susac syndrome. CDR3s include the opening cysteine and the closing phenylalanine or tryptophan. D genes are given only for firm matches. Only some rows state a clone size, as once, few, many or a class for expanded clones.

CDR3aa: CASMQVGDNEQFF; CDR3nt: TGCGCCAGCATGCAGGTTGGGGACAATGAGCAGTTCTTC; j_gene: TRBJ2-1; abundance: .; v_gene: TRBV5-1; d_gene: .
CDR3aa: CASSLALWQNTGELFF; CDR3nt: TGCGCCAGCAGCTTGGCCTTATGGCAGAACACCGGGGAGCTGTTTTTT; j_gene: TRBJ2-2; abundance: .; v_gene: TRBV5-1; d_gene: .
CDR3aa: CASSGTRRDKAFF; CDR3nt: TGTGCCAGCAGCGGCACGCGACGGGACAAAGCTTTCTTT; j_gene: TRBJ1-1; abundance: .; v_gene: TRBV3-1; d_gene: .
CDR3aa: CSASTSGGFSDTQYF; CDR3nt: TGCAGTGCTAGTACTAGCGGGGGCTTTTCAGATACGCAGTATTTT; j_gene: TRBJ2-3; abundance: .; v_gene: TRBV20-1; d_gene: TRBD2
CDR3aa: CSALRATTNEKLFF; CDR3nt: TGCAGTGCTTTACGAGCTACAACTAATGAAAAACTGTTTTTT; j_gene: TRBJ1-4; abundance: .; v_gene: TRBV20-1; d_gene: .
CDR3aa: CACNDRANYGYTF; CDR3nt: TGTGCCTGTAACGACAGGGCTAACTATGGCTACACCTTC; j_gene: TRBJ1-2; abundance: .; v_gene: TRBV30; d_gene: TRBD1
CDR3aa: CASSVLSGGAGNEQFF; CDR3nt: TGTGCCAGCAGCGTATTAAGCGGGGGGGCCGGCAATGAGCAGTTCTTC; j_gene: TRBJ2-1; abundance: .; v_gene: TRBV9; d_gene: TRBD2
CDR3aa: CASSRSGGAWEQYF; CDR3nt: TGTGCCAGTAGTCGGAGCGGGGGGGCCTGGGAGCAGTACTTC; j_gene: TRBJ2-7; abundance: .; v_gene: TRBV19; d_gene: TRBD2
CDR3aa: CASHGPLNTGELFF; CDR3nt: TGTGCCAGCCACGGACCTCTGAACACCGGGGAGCTGTTTTTT; j_gene: TRBJ2-2; abundance: .; v_gene: TRBV2; d_gene: .
CDR3aa: CASSAWTSGGDETQYF; CDR3nt: TGTGCCAGCAGTGCATGGACTAGCGGGGGCGATGAGACCCAGTACTTC; j_gene: TRBJ2-5; abundance: .; v_gene: TRBV2; d_gene: TRBD2
CDR3aa: CSATFRGGYEQYF; CDR3nt: TGCAGTGCTACCTTCCGGGGGGGCTACGAGCAGTACTTC; j_gene: TRBJ2-7; abundance: .; v_gene: TRBV20-1; d_gene: TRBD2
CDR3aa: CASSFPQGRNTEAFF; CDR3nt: TGTGCCAGCAGCTTCCCTCAGGGTCGGAACACTGAAGCTTTCTTT; j_gene: TRBJ1-1; abundance: .; v_gene: TRBV7-9; d_gene: .
CDR3aa: CSVAGLLRRANEKLFF; CDR3nt: TGCAGCGTTGCTGGCCTCTTACGGCGGGCAAATGAAAAACTGTTTTTT; j_gene: TRBJ1-4; abundance: once; v_gene: TRBV29-1; d_gene: .
CDR3aa: CSSDAAGASREQFF; CDR3nt: TGCAGCTCCGATGCCGCGGGGGCGAGCAGGGAGCAGTTCTTC; j_gene: TRBJ2-1; abundance: .; v_gene: TRBV29-1; d_gene: .
CDR3aa: CASSAGLLGEQFF; CDR3nt: TGTGCCAGCTCGGCGGGTTTACTAGGTGAGCAGTTCTTC; j_gene: TRBJ2-1; abundance: .; v_gene: TRBV5-4; d_gene: .
CDR3aa: CASSDGPFGYGYTF; CDR3nt: TGTGCCAGCAGTGACGGCCCCTTTGGCTATGGCTACACCTTC; j_gene: TRBJ1-2; abundance: .; v_gene: TRBV25-1; d_gene: .
CDR3aa: CSVEDPWSSYEQYF; CDR3nt: TGCAGCGTTGAAGATCCTTGGAGCTCCTACGAGCAGTACTTC; j_gene: TRBJ2-7; abundance: few; v_gene: TRBV29-1; d_gene: .
CDR3aa: CASSQGETQQYF; CDR3nt: TGTGCCAGCAGCCAAGGAGAGACGCAGCAGTACTTC; j_gene: TRBJ2-7; abundance: .; v_gene: TRBV4-2; d_gene: .
CDR3aa: CASSIMSGNEQFF; CDR3nt: TGTGCCAGTAGTATTATGTCAGGCAATGAGCAGTTCTTC; j_gene: TRBJ2-1; abundance: .; v_gene: TRBV19; d_gene: .
CDR3aa: CAISALDRGGQETQYF; CDR3nt: TGTGCCATCAGTGCCCTGGACAGGGGGGGACAAGAGACCCAGTACTTC; j_gene: TRBJ2-5; abundance: .; v_gene: TRBV10-3; d_gene: TRBD1
CDR3aa: CSVDQGGNTEAFF; CDR3nt: TGCAGCGTTGACCAGGGGGGGAACACTGAAGCTTTCTTT; j_gene: TRBJ1-1; abundance: few; v_gene: TRBV29-1; d_gene: TRBD1
CDR3aa: CASSEPTSGGRDTQYF; CDR3nt: TGCGCCAGCAGTGAGCCGACTAGCGGGGGGCGAGATACGCAGTATTTT; j_gene: TRBJ2-3; abundance: .; v_gene: TRBV10-1; d_gene: TRBD2
CDR3aa: CASSQASNYGYTF; CDR3nt: TGTGCCAGCAGCCAAGCCTCTAACTATGGCTACACCTTC; j_gene: TRBJ1-2; abundance: .; v_gene: TRBV14; d_gene: .
CDR3aa: CASSRGRASYPYGYTF; CDR3nt: TGTGCCAGCAGCCGGGGACGGGCATCATACCCTTATGGCTACACCTTC; j_gene: TRBJ1-2; abundance: once; v_gene: TRBV6-1; d_gene: .
CDR3aa: CASNPERQETQYF; CDR3nt: TGTGCCAGCAACCCGGAAAGACAAGAGACCCAGTACTTC; j_gene: TRBJ2-5; abundance: .; v_gene: TRBV2; d_gene: .
CDR3aa: CASSFPQNYGYTF; CDR3nt: TGTGCCAGCAGCTTCCCACAGAACTATGGCTACACCTTC; j_gene: TRBJ1-2; abundance: .; v_gene: TRBV7-2; d_gene: .
CDR3aa: CASLNRRATNYGYTF; CDR3nt: TGTGCCAGCCTCAATCGGAGAGCCACTAACTATGGCTACACCTTC; j_gene: TRBJ1-2; abundance: .; v_gene: TRBV6-5; d_gene: .
CDR3aa: CSVTGVGDYGYTF; CDR3nt: TGCAGCGTTACGGGAGTGGGAGACTATGGCTACACCTTC; j_gene: TRBJ1-2; abundance: .; v_gene: TRBV29-1; d_gene: .
CDR3aa: CASSLNSGRVEQYF; CDR3nt: TGCGCCAGCAGCCTCAACTCGGGTAGGGTCGAGCAGTACTTC; j_gene: TRBJ2-7; abundance: .; v_gene: TRBV5-1; d_gene: .
CDR3aa: CASSARDVGVRGEQFF; CDR3nt: TGTGCCAGCAGCGCCCGAGATGTCGGGGTCCGCGGTGAGCAGTTCTTC; j_gene: TRBJ2-1; abundance: .; v_gene: TRBV7-2; d_gene: .
CDR3aa: CSVEQVNTEAFF; CDR3nt: TGCAGCGTTGAACAGGTGAACACTGAAGCTTTCTTT; j_gene: TRBJ1-1; abundance: .; v_gene: TRBV29-1; d_gene: .
CDR3aa: CASSLGWTGSIETQYF; CDR3nt: TGTGCCAGCAGCTTAGGGTGGACAGGGTCGATAGAGACCCAGTACTTC; j_gene: TRBJ2-5; abundance: .; v_gene: TRBV7-2; d_gene: TRBD1